This T cell receptor beta chain was observed in a study of blood T cells in healthy people across ages. Overall study: Every two T cells gave about one barcoded beta molecule via template switching.

CDR3 size: 17 residues. Looked up from germline, CDR1 is ENHRY and CDR2 is SYGVKD. J lost 2 bases, V lost 3 bases, and 13 bases had no gene match. A sample-barcoded 5' primer and a J-beta primer mix were used in a second PCR of roughly 6 to 11 cycles. A 12-random-nucleotide template-switch adaptor tagged each cDNA molecule. TCRdb used MiXCR to reprocess the 5' RACE reads, holding one entry per CDR3 protein. The table records 1.5 million to 2 million distinct CDR3 sequences, 28% of them present only once. Donor samples were obtained from healthy Caucasian individuals from Russia, aged about 6 to 95. This clonotype originated in a woman between 25 and 40 years old in good health. The chain has TRBV10-3 and TRBJ2-7; 7 nucleotides agree with TRBD1. Sequenced sample: blood. In DNA form, the CDR3 reads TGTGCCATCAGTGAAGGGACAGTTCGTGAGGCCACCTACGAGCAGTACTTC. Its protein is CAISEGTVREATYEQYF.